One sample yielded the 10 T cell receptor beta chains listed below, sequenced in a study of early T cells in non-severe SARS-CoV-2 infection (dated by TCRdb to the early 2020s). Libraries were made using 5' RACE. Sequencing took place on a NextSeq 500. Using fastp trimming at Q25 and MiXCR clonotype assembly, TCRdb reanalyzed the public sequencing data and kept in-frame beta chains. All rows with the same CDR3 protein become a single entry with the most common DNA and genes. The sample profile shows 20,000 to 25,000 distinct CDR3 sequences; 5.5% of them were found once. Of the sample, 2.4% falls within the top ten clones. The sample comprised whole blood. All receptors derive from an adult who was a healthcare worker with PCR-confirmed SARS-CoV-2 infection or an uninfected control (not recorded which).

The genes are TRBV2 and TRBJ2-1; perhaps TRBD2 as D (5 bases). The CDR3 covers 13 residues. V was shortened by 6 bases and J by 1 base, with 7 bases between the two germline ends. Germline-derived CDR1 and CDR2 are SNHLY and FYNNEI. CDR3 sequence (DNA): TGTGCCAGCAGGGAGGTTTCCTACAATGAGCAGTTCTTC. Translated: CASREVSYNEQFF.

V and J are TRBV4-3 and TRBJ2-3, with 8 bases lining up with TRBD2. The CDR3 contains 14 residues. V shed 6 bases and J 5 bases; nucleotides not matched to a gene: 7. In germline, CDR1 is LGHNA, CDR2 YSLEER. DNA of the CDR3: TGCGCCAGCAGTGTAGCGGGGCCGGAAGATACGCAGTATTTT. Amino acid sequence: CASSVAGPEDTQYF.

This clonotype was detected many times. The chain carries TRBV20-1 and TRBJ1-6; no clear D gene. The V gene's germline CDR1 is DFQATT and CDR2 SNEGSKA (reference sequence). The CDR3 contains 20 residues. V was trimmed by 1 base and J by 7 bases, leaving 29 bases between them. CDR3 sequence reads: CSARAAPADPKDGRNSPLHF. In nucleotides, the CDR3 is TGCAGTGCTAGAGCTGCCCCGGCCGACCCGAAGGACGGCCGAAATTCACCCCTCCACTTT.

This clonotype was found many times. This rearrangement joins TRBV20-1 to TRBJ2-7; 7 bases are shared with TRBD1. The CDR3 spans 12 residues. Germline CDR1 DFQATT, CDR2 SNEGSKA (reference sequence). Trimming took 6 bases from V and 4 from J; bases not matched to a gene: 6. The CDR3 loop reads CSAGQVTYEQYF. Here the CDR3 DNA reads TGCAGTGCCGGACAGGTTACATACGAGCAGTACTTC.

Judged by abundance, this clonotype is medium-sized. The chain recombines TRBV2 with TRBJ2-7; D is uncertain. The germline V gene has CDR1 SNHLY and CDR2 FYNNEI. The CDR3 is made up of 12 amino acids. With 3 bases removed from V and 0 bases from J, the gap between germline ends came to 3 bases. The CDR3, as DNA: TGTGCCAGCAGTGACGGCTCCTACGAGCAGTACTTC. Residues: CASSDGSYEQYF. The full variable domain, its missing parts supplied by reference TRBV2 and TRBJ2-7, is EPEVTQTPSHQVTQMGQEVILRCVPISNHLYFYWYRQILGQKVEFLVSFYNNEISEKSEIFDDQFSVERPDGSNFTLKIRSTKLEDSAMYFCASSDGSYEQYFGPGTRLTVT.

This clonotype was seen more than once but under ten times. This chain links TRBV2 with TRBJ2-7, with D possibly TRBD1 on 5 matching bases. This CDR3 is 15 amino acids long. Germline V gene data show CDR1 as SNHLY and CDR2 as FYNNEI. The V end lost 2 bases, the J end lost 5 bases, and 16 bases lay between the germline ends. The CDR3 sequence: CASSEMLSRAHEQYF. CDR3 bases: TGTGCCAGCAGTGAAATGTTATCCAGGGCCCACGAGCAGTACTTC.

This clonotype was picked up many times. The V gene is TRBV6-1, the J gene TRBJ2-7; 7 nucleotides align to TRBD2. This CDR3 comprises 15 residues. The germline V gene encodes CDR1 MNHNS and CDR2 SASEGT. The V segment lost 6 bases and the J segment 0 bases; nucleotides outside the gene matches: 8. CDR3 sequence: CASRAGPVSSYEQYF. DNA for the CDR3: TGTGCCAGCAGAGCGGGACCGGTGAGCTCCTACGAGCAGTACTTC.

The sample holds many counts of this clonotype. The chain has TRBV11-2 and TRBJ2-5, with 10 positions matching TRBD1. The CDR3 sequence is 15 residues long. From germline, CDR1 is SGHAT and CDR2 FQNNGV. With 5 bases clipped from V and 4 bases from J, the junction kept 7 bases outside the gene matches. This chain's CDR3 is CASSATGGSGETQYF. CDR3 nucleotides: TGTGCCAGCAGCGCGACAGGGGGCTCAGGAGAGACCCAGTACTTC. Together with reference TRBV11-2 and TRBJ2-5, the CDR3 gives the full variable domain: EAGVAQSPRYKIIEKRQSVAFWCNPISGHATLYWYQQILGQGPKLLIQFQNNGVVDDSQLPKDRFSAERLKGVDSTLKIQPAKLEDSAVYLCASSATGGSGETQYFGPGTRLLVL.

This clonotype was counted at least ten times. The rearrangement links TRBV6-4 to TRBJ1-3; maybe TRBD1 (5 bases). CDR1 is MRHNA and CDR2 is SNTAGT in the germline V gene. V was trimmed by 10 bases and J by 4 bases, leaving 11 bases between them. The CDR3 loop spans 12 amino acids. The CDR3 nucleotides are TGTGCCAACAGCCGGGGGGGAAACACCATATATTTT. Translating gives CANSRGGNTIYF.

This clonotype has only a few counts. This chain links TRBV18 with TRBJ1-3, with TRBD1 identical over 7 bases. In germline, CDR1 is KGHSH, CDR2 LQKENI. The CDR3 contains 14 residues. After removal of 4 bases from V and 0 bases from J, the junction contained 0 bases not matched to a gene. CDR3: CASSRTGSGNTIYF. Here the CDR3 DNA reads TGTGCCAGCTCACGGACAGGCTCTGGAAACACCATATATTTT.